A selection of T cell receptor beta chains follows, all from one sample in a study of T-cell memory formation after mild COVID-19. Each CDR3 protein gets one entry after TCRdb re-called the 5' RACE reads with MiXCR. Here the sample spans about 290,000 distinct CDR3 sequences, approximately 15% being singletons. Sequenced material: PBMCs or a T cell subset sorted from them (not recorded which). The receptor set was obtained from a man aged 18 to 35 who had mild COVID-19 (a few samples of this study predate the infection). Cell type and time point are not known. CDR3s include the opening cysteine and the closing phenylalanine or tryptophan. The order of the fields is J gene, V gene, clone size, D gene, CDR3 protein, CDR3 DNA. A D gene is named only where the DNA matches it firmly. Only part of the rows carry a size: once, few, many, or a class if the clone is expanded.

J gene: TRBJ2-4; V gene: TRBV5-1; clone size: few; D gene: NA; CDR3 protein: CASSGPGGAQNIQYF; CDR3 DNA: TGCGCCAGCAGCGGCCCCGGGGGTGCCCAAAACATTCAGTACTTC
J gene: TRBJ1-1; V gene: TRBV7-2; clone size: few; D gene: NA; CDR3 protein: CASSLAGWSVTEAFF; CDR3 DNA: TGTGCCAGCAGCTTAGCAGGCTGGTCCGTTACTGAAGCTTTCTTT
J gene: TRBJ2-5; V gene: TRBV3-1; clone size: NA; D gene: TRBD2; CDR3 protein: CASSQSRPSGLAETQYF; CDR3 DNA: TGTGCCAGCAGCCAATCTCGACCTTCGGGACTAGCGGAGACCCAGTACTTC
J gene: TRBJ1-6; V gene: TRBV5-1; clone size: NA; D gene: NA; CDR3 protein: CASSVGSRDSPLHF; CDR3 DNA: TGCGCCAGCAGCGTTGGATCCCGGGATTCACCCCTCCACTTT
J gene: TRBJ1-5; V gene: TRBV20-1; clone size: few; D gene: TRBD1; CDR3 protein: CSARDGQALGQHF; CDR3 DNA: TGCAGTGCTAGAGATGGACAGGCTCTGGGCCAGCATTTT
J gene: TRBJ1-1; V gene: TRBV12-3/TRBV12-4; clone size: few; D gene: NA; CDR3 protein: CASSLNAIEAFF; CDR3 DNA: TGTGCCAGCAGCTTAAACGCTATTGAAGCTTTCTTT
J gene: TRBJ1-5; V gene: TRBV12-3/TRBV12-4; clone size: NA; D gene: NA; CDR3 protein: CASSLGPQNNQPQHF; CDR3 DNA: TGTGCCAGCAGTCTAGGACCTCAGAACAATCAGCCCCAGCATTTT
J gene: TRBJ2-2; V gene: TRBV7-2; clone size: many; D gene: NA; CDR3 protein: CASSLAGGPVYTGELFF; CDR3 DNA: TGTGCCAGCAGCTTAGCGGGGGGGCCGGTTTACACCGGGGAGCTGTTTTTT
J gene: TRBJ1-1; V gene: TRBV12-3/TRBV12-4; clone size: NA; D gene: NA; CDR3 protein: CASSSQGSGNTEAFF; CDR3 DNA: TGTGCCAGCAGTTCACAAGGGTCGGGAAACACTGAAGCTTTCTTT
J gene: TRBJ1-5; V gene: TRBV6-1; clone size: NA; D gene: NA; CDR3 protein: CASSDRRLGNQPQHF; CDR3 DNA: TGTGCCAGCAGTGACCGCAGGCTCGGCAATCAGCCCCAGCATTTT
J gene: TRBJ2-5; V gene: TRBV20-1; clone size: NA; D gene: TRBD1; CDR3 protein: CSAGDRVMGETQYF; CDR3 DNA: TGCAGTGCGGGGGACAGGGTGATGGGGGAGACCCAGTACTTC
J gene: TRBJ2-4; V gene: TRBV19; clone size: NA; D gene: TRBD1; CDR3 protein: CASSMGSGTGLAKNIQYF; CDR3 DNA: TGTGCCAGTAGTATGGGTTCTGGGACAGGGTTAGCCAAAAACATTCAGTACTTC
J gene: TRBJ1-2; V gene: TRBV7-8; clone size: few; D gene: NA; CDR3 protein: CASSGGNYGYTF; CDR3 DNA: TGTGCCAGCAGTGGGGGCAACTATGGCTACACCTTC
J gene: TRBJ1-1; V gene: TRBV5-1; clone size: many; D gene: TRBD1; CDR3 protein: CASSMTGRDTEAFF; CDR3 DNA: TGCGCCAGCAGCATGACAGGGAGGGACACTGAAGCTTTCTTT
J gene: TRBJ2-3; V gene: TRBV27; clone size: NA; D gene: TRBD2; CDR3 protein: CASSPQPAGATDTQYF; CDR3 DNA: TGTGCCAGCAGCCCACAACCAGCGGGGGCCACAGATACGCAGTATTTT
J gene: TRBJ2-2; V gene: TRBV7-9; clone size: NA; D gene: TRBD1; CDR3 protein: CASSGTGGFAGELFF; CDR3 DNA: TGTGCCAGCTCGGGGACAGGGGGCTTCGCCGGGGAGCTGTTTTTT
J gene: TRBJ2-5; V gene: TRBV7-3; clone size: NA; D gene: NA; CDR3 protein: CASSWVGGQQETQYF; CDR3 DNA: TGTGCCAGCAGCTGGGTTGGGGGGCAGCAGGAGACCCAGTACTTC
J gene: TRBJ2-7; V gene: TRBV5-4; clone size: few; D gene: NA; CDR3 protein: CASSRVTRGIGEQYF; CDR3 DNA: TGTGCCAGCAGCCGCGTGACCAGGGGAATAGGCGAGCAGTACTTC
J gene: TRBJ2-3; V gene: TRBV7-2; clone size: NA; D gene: TRBD2; CDR3 protein: CASSPRTSWTDTQYF; CDR3 DNA: TGTGCCAGCAGCCCCCGGACTAGTTGGACAGATACGCAGTATTTT
J gene: TRBJ2-7; V gene: TRBV5-6; clone size: once; D gene: TRBD1; CDR3 protein: CASSFRDRGSYEQYF; CDR3 DNA: TGTGCCAGCAGCTTCCGGGACAGGGGATCCTACGAGCAGTACTTC
J gene: TRBJ2-5; V gene: TRBV5-1; clone size: NA; D gene: TRBD1; CDR3 protein: CASSRQGFQETQYF; CDR3 DNA: TGCGCCAGCAGTCGACAGGGTTTTCAAGAGACCCAGTACTTC
J gene: TRBJ1-2; V gene: TRBV12-3/TRBV12-4; clone size: few; D gene: NA; CDR3 protein: CASNSASVGYTF; CDR3 DNA: TGTGCCAGCAATTCTGCGTCTGTTGGCTACACCTTC
J gene: TRBJ2-7; V gene: TRBV5-1; clone size: few; D gene: NA; CDR3 protein: CASSLEGVPYEQYF; CDR3 DNA: TGCGCCAGCAGCTTGGAAGGAGTTCCCTACGAGCAGTACTTC
J gene: TRBJ2-1; V gene: TRBV6-5; clone size: few; D gene: NA; CDR3 protein: CASSRGGAASNEQFF; CDR3 DNA: TGTGCCAGCAGTAGGGGGGGAGCGGCCTCAAATGAGCAGTTCTTC
J gene: TRBJ2-1; V gene: TRBV2; clone size: NA; D gene: TRBD2; CDR3 protein: CASRTSGAYNEQFF; CDR3 DNA: TGTGCCAGCAGGACTAGCGGGGCCTACAATGAGCAGTTCTTC
J gene: TRBJ1-5; V gene: TRBV9; clone size: few; D gene: NA; CDR3 protein: CASSVEGGSDQPQHF; CDR3 DNA: TGTGCCAGCAGCGTAGAAGGAGGGTCCGATCAGCCCCAGCATTTT
J gene: TRBJ2-3; V gene: TRBV24-1; clone size: NA; D gene: NA; CDR3 protein: CATSDLRGRHTDTQYF; CDR3 DNA: TGTGCCACCAGTGATTTGCGGGGAAGACACACAGATACGCAGTATTTT
J gene: TRBJ2-7; V gene: TRBV12-3/TRBV12-4; clone size: many; D gene: TRBD2; CDR3 protein: CASSSSGLAGVQQYF; CDR3 DNA: TGTGCCAGCAGTTCCTCGGGACTAGCGGGGGTTCAGCAGTACTTC
J gene: TRBJ1-1; V gene: TRBV6-5; clone size: NA; D gene: TRBD1; CDR3 protein: CASRIGQGRTEAFF; CDR3 DNA: TGTGCCAGCCGAATAGGACAGGGGAGGACTGAAGCTTTCTTT
J gene: TRBJ1-5; V gene: TRBV2; clone size: few; D gene: NA; CDR3 protein: CASPSPNSNQPQHF; CDR3 DNA: TGTGCCAGTCCCTCCCCCAATAGCAATCAGCCCCAGCATTTT
J gene: TRBJ2-3; V gene: TRBV5-1; clone size: NA; D gene: NA; CDR3 protein: CASSLGAENTDTQYF; CDR3 DNA: TGCGCCAGCAGCTTGGGGGCAGAGAACACAGATACGCAGTATTTT
J gene: TRBJ2-1; V gene: TRBV7-6; clone size: few; D gene: TRBD2; CDR3 protein: CASSLGTSGGRLDEQFF; CDR3 DNA: TGTGCCAGCAGCTTAGGGACTAGCGGGGGGCGGTTGGATGAGCAGTTCTTC
J gene: TRBJ2-2; V gene: TRBV20-1; clone size: many; D gene: TRBD2; CDR3 protein: CSARDGLAGDTGELFF; CDR3 DNA: TGCAGTGCTAGAGATGGACTAGCGGGGGACACCGGGGAGCTGTTTTTT
J gene: TRBJ1-2; V gene: TRBV12-3/TRBV12-4; clone size: NA; D gene: NA; CDR3 protein: CASTVQATSYGYTF; CDR3 DNA: TGTGCCAGCACGGTGCAGGCAACCTCGTATGGCTACACCTTC
J gene: TRBJ1-1; V gene: TRBV5-1; clone size: few; D gene: NA; CDR3 protein: CASSLAYRDTEAFF; CDR3 DNA: TGCGCCAGCAGCTTGGCCTACAGGGACACTGAAGCTTTCTTT
J gene: TRBJ1-5; V gene: TRBV2; clone size: NA; D gene: NA; CDR3 protein: CASGRRTREPQHF; CDR3 DNA: TGTGCCAGCGGGAGACGAACCAGGGAGCCCCAGCATTTT
J gene: TRBJ1-2; V gene: TRBV7-9; clone size: NA; D gene: NA; CDR3 protein: CASSTPNYGYTF; CDR3 DNA: TGTGCCAGCAGCACACCGAACTATGGCTACACCTTC
J gene: TRBJ2-1; V gene: TRBV5-1; clone size: NA; D gene: TRBD2; CDR3 protein: CASSMGTNYNEQFF; CDR3 DNA: TGCGCCAGCAGCATGGGGACTAACTACAATGAGCAGTTCTTC
J gene: TRBJ2-3; V gene: TRBV6-4; clone size: few; D gene: TRBD2; CDR3 protein: CASSGTSGGPTDTQYF; CDR3 DNA: TGTGCCAGCAGTGGGACTAGCGGGGGCCCCACAGATACGCAGTATTTT
J gene: TRBJ2-2; V gene: TRBV7-9; clone size: NA; D gene: NA; CDR3 protein: CASSQDASSLNTGELFF; CDR3 DNA: TGTGCCAGCAGCCAGGACGCGAGTAGCCTCAACACCGGGGAGCTGTTTTTT
J gene: TRBJ2-1; V gene: TRBV12-3/TRBV12-4; clone size: few; D gene: TRBD2; CDR3 protein: CASSGYSGGRSYNEQFF; CDR3 DNA: TGTGCCAGCAGTGGATATAGCGGGGGGCGCTCCTACAATGAGCAGTTCTTC
J gene: TRBJ1-5; V gene: TRBV11-2; clone size: NA; D gene: NA; CDR3 protein: CASSLRGGDQPQHF; CDR3 DNA: TGTGCCAGCAGCTTAAGAGGGGGAGATCAGCCCCAGCATTTT
J gene: TRBJ1-2; V gene: TRBV7-2; clone size: few; D gene: TRBD1; CDR3 protein: CASSGQGIYGYTF; CDR3 DNA: TGTGCCAGCAGCGGACAGGGGATCTATGGCTACACCTTC
J gene: TRBJ1-1; V gene: TRBV27; clone size: few; D gene: NA; CDR3 protein: CASRTFDRRRAIIDTEAFF; CDR3 DNA: TGTGCCAGCAGGACCTTCGACAGGCGTCGCGCGATTATAGACACCGAAGCTTTCTTT
J gene: TRBJ2-1; V gene: TRBV10-3; clone size: NA; D gene: TRBD2; CDR3 protein: CAIRIRGTSGGVVGEQFF; CDR3 DNA: TGTGCCATCAGGATACGAGGGACTAGCGGGGGCGTGGTGGGTGAGCAGTTCTTC
J gene: TRBJ2-2; V gene: TRBV2; clone size: NA; D gene: TRBD2; CDR3 protein: CASSALAGTGELFF; CDR3 DNA: TGTGCCAGCAGTGCACTAGCGGGCACCGGGGAGCTGTTTTTT
J gene: TRBJ1-2; V gene: TRBV14; clone size: many; D gene: TRBD1; CDR3 protein: CASSQGLGRGPNYGYTF; CDR3 DNA: TGTGCCAGCAGCCAAGGCCTAGGCAGGGGGCCCAACTATGGCTACACCTTC
J gene: TRBJ2-1; V gene: TRBV7-2; clone size: many; D gene: NA; CDR3 protein: CASSLAWTRGNEQFF; CDR3 DNA: TGTGCCAGCAGCTTAGCTTGGACTAGGGGGAATGAGCAGTTCTTC
J gene: TRBJ2-1; V gene: TRBV29-1; clone size: NA; D gene: TRBD1; CDR3 protein: CSVEERWTGQDEQFF; CDR3 DNA: TGCAGCGTTGAAGAACGATGGACAGGGCAGGATGAGCAGTTCTTC
J gene: TRBJ2-3; V gene: TRBV7-2; clone size: many; D gene: NA; CDR3 protein: CASSLGFTDTQYF; CDR3 DNA: TGTGCCAGCAGCTTGGGCTTCACAGATACGCAGTATTTT
J gene: TRBJ2-1; V gene: TRBV11-3; clone size: once; D gene: NA; CDR3 protein: CASSLLSGKQFF; CDR3 DNA: TGTGCCAGCAGCCTACTTTCGGGCAAGCAGTTCTTC
J gene: TRBJ2-7; V gene: TRBV25-1; clone size: NA; D gene: NA; CDR3 protein: CASSESPPYRQESDEQYF; CDR3 DNA: TGTGCCAGCAGTGAATCCCCCCCTTATAGACAGGAGTCGGACGAGCAGTACTTC
J gene: TRBJ2-5; V gene: TRBV5-1; clone size: few; D gene: NA; CDR3 protein: CASSPGDNSGVQYF; CDR3 DNA: TGCGCCAGCAGCCCAGGGGATAACTCGGGGGTCCAGTACTTC
J gene: TRBJ2-1; V gene: TRBV6-1; clone size: NA; D gene: TRBD2; CDR3 protein: CASSDGLAGYEQFF; CDR3 DNA: TGTGCCAGCAGTGATGGACTAGCGGGCTATGAGCAGTTCTTC
J gene: TRBJ1-2; V gene: TRBV28; clone size: NA; D gene: TRBD1; CDR3 protein: CASGVGTGGHNYGYTF; CDR3 DNA: TGTGCCAGCGGCGTGGGGACAGGGGGCCACAACTATGGCTACACCTTC
J gene: TRBJ1-1; V gene: TRBV5-1; clone size: many; D gene: TRBD1; CDR3 protein: CASSTGTGGMNTEAFF; CDR3 DNA: TGCGCCAGCAGCACGGGGACAGGGGGAATGAACACTGAAGCTTTCTTT
J gene: TRBJ2-1; V gene: TRBV6-2/TRBV6-3; clone size: NA; D gene: TRBD2; CDR3 protein: CASKGARGDRVNEQFF; CDR3 DNA: TGTGCCAGCAAAGGAGCCCGGGGGGACCGCGTCAATGAGCAGTTCTTC